These 8 T cell receptor beta chains share one sample of origin, sequenced in a study of metastatic and nonmetastatic thyroid tumors (dated by TCRdb to 2018 to 2021). Libraries were prepared through PCR. The instrument was an Illumina HiSeq 4000. Using fastp at Q25 and MiXCR, TCRdb reprocessed the public reads and kept productive beta chains. This sample has some 84,000 clones in its table, and around 7.8% of those were observed once. Approximately 10% of the sample is in the top ten clones. Before undergoing thyroid surgery, none of the patients had been given any kind of treatment. The sample was blood. Receptor source: a female donor with papillary thyroid cancer or a benign thyroid nodule (not recorded which). Some clones in this sample may be carry-over from other donors' samples.

This chain connects TRBV10-1 to TRBJ1-1; no clear D. Germline CDR1 and CDR2: WNHNN and SYGVQD (reference sequence). The CDR3 loop spans 16 amino acids. Trimming removed 0 bases at V and 3 bases at J, with 14 bases between. CDR3 residues: CASSESRTGSDTEAFF. As DNA, the CDR3 is TGCGCCAGCAGTGAGTCCAGAACGGGGTCCGACACTGAAGCTTTCTTT.

This clone was seen at least ten times. The chain uses TRBV2 and TRBJ2-7, with D maybe TRBD2 (6 bases). Trimming removed 10 bases from V and 0 bases from J, with 19 bases in between. This CDR3 has 15 amino acids. Germline lookup yields CDR1 SNHLY and CDR2 FYNNEI. CDR3 sequence (DNA): TGTGCCACCTCAGTGACTAGGAGTAACTCCTACGAGCAGTACTTC. Its translation is CATSVTRSNSYEQYF.

This clone was counted at least ten times. The chain employs TRBV12-3 or TRBV12-4 and TRBJ2-7, with D tentatively TRBD2 (6 bases). The CDR3 runs to 12 residues. V was shortened by 4 bases and J by 6 bases, with 10 bases between the two germline ends. The DNA of the CDR3 is TGTGCCAGCAGTTCCCACGGGGGCGAGCAGTACTTC. It yields the protein CASSSHGGEQYF.

This clone has ten or more counts. The chain combines TRBV7-6 with TRBJ2-5, with 12 bases lining up with TRBD2. This CDR3 has 17 amino acids. Losses at the gene ends were 2 bases for V and 1 base for J; bases not matched to a gene: 5. CDR1 and CDR2 (germline): SGHVS, FNYEAQ. For the CDR3, the DNA is TGTGCCAGCAGCTTAAGGCTAGCGGGGGGGCTCCAAGAGACCCAGTACTTC. This codes for CASSLRLAGGLQETQYF.

The chain couples TRBV13 to TRBJ2-3; a possible D gene is TRBD2 (6 bases). Trimming pared 5 bases from V and 3 bases from J, leaving 15 bases between. This CDR3 is built from 15 residues. The germline V gene encodes CDR1 PRHDT and CDR2 FYEKMQ (reference sequence). The CDR3 protein is CASSPPGVRTDTQYF. DNA for the CDR3: TGTGCCAGCAGCCCACCGGGAGTGAGGACAGATACGCAGTATTTT.

There are a few counts of this clone. An end of the junction does not agree with germline; a read error may underlie this. V and J are TRBV2 and TRBJ2-1, with D tentatively TRBD1 or TRBD2 (6 bases each). Germline lookup yields CDR1 SNHLY and CDR2 FYNNEI. The CDR3 totals 15 residues. In DNA form, the CDR3 reads TGTGCCAGCAGTGGTGAGAGGGGGGCCCACAATGACCAGTCCTTC. This codes for CASSGERGAHNDQSF.

This clone occurred many times. The V call is TRBV6-5, the J call TRBJ1-2; D may be TRBD1 (5 bases). The V end was cut by 3 bases, the J end by 0 bases, with 8 bases between. This CDR3 comprises 14 residues. CDR1 and CDR2 (germline): MNHEY, SVGAGI. Here the CDR3 reads CASSYGHSNYGYTF. The CDR3 DNA is TGTGCCAGCAGTTATGGACATTCTAACTATGGCTACACCTTC.

This clone was recorded many times. The rearrangement uses TRBV30 and TRBJ2-1; TRBD2 might be the D (6 bases). Per the germline V gene, CDR1 is GTSNPN and CDR2 is SVGIG (reference sequence). The CDR3 extends over 12 amino acids. V lost 4 bases and J lost 7, with 11 bases in between. In DNA, the CDR3 is TGTGCCTGGATAGGCCTAGCGAATGAGCAGTTCTTC. Encoded protein: CAWIGLANEQFF.